These 13 T cell receptor beta chains were all obtained from the same sample, sequenced in a study of T-cell reconstitution after alpha-beta-depleted transplantation in children. The TCRbeta library was prepared with unique molecular identifiers. In TCRdb, the PCR reads were re-called with MiXCR into one record per CDR3 protein. Altogether 70,000 to 95,000 distinct CDR3 sequences are present, around a sixth being singletons, with the ten largest covering about 20%. Sequenced here: PBMCs, mostly from graft donor cells, sampled 180 days after TCRalphabeta/CD19-depleted stem cell transplant. Receptors originate from a male patient between 2 and 10 years old who had a stem cell transplant for acute lymphoblastic leukemia, so the T cells may come from the graft donor.

This rearrangement joins TRBV4-2 to TRBJ1-2; D perhaps matches TRBD1 (6 bases). The germline CDR1 and CDR2 sequences are LGHNA and YNFKEQ. This CDR3 is built from 16 residues. The V end was cut by 4 bases, the J end by 6 bases, with 21 bases between. The CDR3 DNA reads TGTGCCAGCAGCCCCTCAGGCAGGGGTCCAGCGAATGGCTACACCTTC. Amino acid sequence: CASSPSGRGPANGYTF.

J is TRBJ2-1 and V is TRBV5-1, with a weak D call TRBD1 (6 bases). This CDR3 spans 14 amino acids. Germline CDR1 and CDR2: SGHRS and YFSETQ. The V end was cut by 4 bases, the J end by 1 base, with 9 bases between. The CDR3 loop reads CASSIQGSYNEQFF. CDR3 DNA sequence: TGCGCCAGCAGCATACAGGGTTCCTACAATGAGCAGTTCTTC. The full variable domain, its missing parts supplied by reference TRBV5-1 and TRBJ2-1, is KAGVTQTPRYLIKTRGQQVTLSCSPISGHRSVSWYQQTPGQGLQFLFEYFSETQRNKGNFPGRFSGRQFSNSRSEMNVSTLELGDSALYLCASSIQGSYNEQFFGPGTRLTVL.

V usage is TRBV7-2 and J usage is TRBJ1-2; 8 bases are shared with TRBD1. V was clipped by 0 bases and J by 7 bases; unmatched bases: 13. The CDR3 runs 17 residues. Germline loops: CDR1 SGHTA, CDR2 FQGNSA. The CDR3 loop is CASSLALQGAQGLGYTF. CDR3 bases: TGTGCCAGCAGCTTAGCGCTTCAGGGGGCGCAGGGGCTTGGCTACACCTTC.

This clonotype has at least ten counts. This chain connects TRBV20-1 to TRBJ1-1; D not resolved. V lost 5 bases, J lost 0 bases, and 1 base lay in between. The V gene's germline CDR1 is DFQATT and CDR2 SNEGSKA (reference sequence). The CDR3 totals 10 residues. The CDR3 DNA reads TGCAGTGCTGTGAACACTGAAGCTTTCTTT. Translation: CSAVNTEAFF.

The table lists this clonotype with many counts. The chain is built from TRBV7-2 and TRBJ2-1; a weak D match, TRBD2 (5 bases). The V and J ends lost 10 bases and 8 bases respectively, with 9 bases between them. The CDR3 consists of 10 residues. In germline, CDR1 is SGHTA, CDR2 FQGNSA. The CDR3 here is CATGVDEQFF. The CDR3 bases are TGTGCCACCGGGGTGGATGAGCAGTTCTTC.

This clonotype has more than one count but fewer than ten. The J gene is TRBJ2-7, the V gene TRBV12-3 or TRBV12-4; D gene uncertain. The CDR3 has 15 amino acids. V was trimmed by 4 bases and J by 4 bases, leaving 17 bases between them. The CDR3 region is CASSSFRWLRYEQYF. In DNA, the CDR3 is TGTGCCAGCAGTTCCTTCAGGTGGTTGCGGTACGAGCAGTACTTC.

In its sample, this clonotype was seen many times. The genes are TRBV27 and TRBJ2-7, with D perhaps matching TRBD2 (6 bases). Trimming pared 3 bases from V and 3 bases from J, leaving 12 bases between. Germline V lookup: CDR1 MNHEY, CDR2 SMNVEV (reference sequence). The CDR3 runs to 14 residues. For the CDR3, the DNA is TGTGCCAGCAGTTTGGGGGGAGGCGACTACGAGCAGTACTTC. As protein: CASSLGGGDYEQYF.

This clonotype was observed a handful of times. This sequence joins TRBV25-1 and TRBJ1-1; 7 bases fit TRBD1. CDR1 and CDR2 from the germline V gene are MGHDK and SYGVNS. The CDR3 has 16 residues. The V and J ends lost 3 bases and 1 base, in that order; junction bases with no gene match: 8. The CDR3 loop is CASSDKPGQWNTEAFF. The CDR3 DNA reads as TGTGCCAGCAGTGACAAACCGGGACAGTGGAACACTGAAGCTTTCTTT. The entire variable domain, with the rest obtained from reference TRBV25-1 and TRBJ1-1, is as follows: EADIYQTPRYLVIGTGKKITLECSQTMGHDKMYWYQQDPGMELHLIHYSYGVNSTEKGDLSSESTVSRIRTEHFPLTLESARPSHTSQYLCASSDKPGQWNTEAFFGQGTRLTVV.

The chain is built from TRBV6-2 or TRBV6-3 and TRBJ2-1, with 8 nucleotides matching TRBD2. The CDR3 totals 16 residues. The germline V gene encodes CDR1 MNHEY and CDR2 SVGEGT. V shed 6 bases and J 2 bases; nucleotides not matched to a gene: 9. The CDR3 bases are TGTGCCAGCAGGATACTTAGCGGGGCGCCCTACAATGAGCAGTTCTTC. Protein product: CASRILSGAPYNEQFF.

This clonotype was seen at least ten times. The chain couples TRBV3-1 to TRBJ2-1, with TRBD2 matching 11 bases. After removal of 6 bases from V and 3 bases from J, the junction contained 10 bases not matched to a gene. Germline V CDR1 and CDR2: LGHDT, YNNKEL (reference sequence). The CDR3 extends over 17 amino acids. CDR3 loop: CASRRSGTSGIYNEQFF. Written as DNA, the CDR3 is TGTGCCAGCAGACGATCCGGGACTAGCGGCATCTACAATGAGCAGTTCTTC.

V usage is TRBV29-1 and J usage is TRBJ1-1; no clear D. V was clipped by 5 bases and J by 4 bases, with 14 bases between them. CDR1 and CDR2 from the germline V gene are SQVTM and ANQGSEA. This CDR3 is 13 amino acids long. CDR3 protein: CSVPGIVGTEAFF. Here the CDR3 DNA reads TGCAGCGTTCCCGGGATCGTGGGCACTGAAGCTTTCTTT.

This clonotype was seen repeatedly, ten times or more. The chain combines TRBV3-1 with TRBJ2-7; either TRBD1 or TRBD2 may supply D (5 bases each). The CDR3 spans 16 residues. The germline CDR1 and CDR2 sequences are LGHDT and YNNKEL (reference sequence). V lost 1 base to trimming and J lost 7 bases, with 20 bases between them. This CDR3 reads CASSQGLGVVSGEQYF. The DNA for the CDR3 is TGTGCCAGCAGCCAAGGATTAGGGGTGGTATCGGGAGAGCAGTACTTC.

This clonotype has more than one count but fewer than ten. This sequence joins TRBV10-2 and TRBJ2-4; D perhaps matches TRBD1 (6 bases). V was shortened by 4 bases and J by 0 bases, with 10 bases between the two germline ends. Germline V gives CDR1 WSHSY, CDR2 SAAADI. The CDR3 runs 15 residues. CDR3 sequence (DNA): TGCGCCAGCAGTGGGACAGCACTAGCCAAAAACATTCAGTACTTC. This encodes CASSGTALAKNIQYF.